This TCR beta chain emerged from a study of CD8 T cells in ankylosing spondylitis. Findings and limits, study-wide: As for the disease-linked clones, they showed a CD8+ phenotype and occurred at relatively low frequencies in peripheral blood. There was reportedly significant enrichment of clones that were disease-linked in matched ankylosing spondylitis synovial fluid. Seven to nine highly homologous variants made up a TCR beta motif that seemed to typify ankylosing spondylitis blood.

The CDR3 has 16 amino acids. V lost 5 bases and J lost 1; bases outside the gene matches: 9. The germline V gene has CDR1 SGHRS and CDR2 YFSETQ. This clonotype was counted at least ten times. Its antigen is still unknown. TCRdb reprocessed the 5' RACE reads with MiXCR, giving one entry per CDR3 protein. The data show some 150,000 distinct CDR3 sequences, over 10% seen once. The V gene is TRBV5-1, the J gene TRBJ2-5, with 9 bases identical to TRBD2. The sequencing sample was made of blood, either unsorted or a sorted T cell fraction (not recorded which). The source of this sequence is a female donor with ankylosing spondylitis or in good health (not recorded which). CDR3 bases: TGCGCCAGCAGTCCTACCTCGACTAGCGGCCAAGAGACCCAGTACTTC. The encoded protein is CASSPTSTSGQETQYF.